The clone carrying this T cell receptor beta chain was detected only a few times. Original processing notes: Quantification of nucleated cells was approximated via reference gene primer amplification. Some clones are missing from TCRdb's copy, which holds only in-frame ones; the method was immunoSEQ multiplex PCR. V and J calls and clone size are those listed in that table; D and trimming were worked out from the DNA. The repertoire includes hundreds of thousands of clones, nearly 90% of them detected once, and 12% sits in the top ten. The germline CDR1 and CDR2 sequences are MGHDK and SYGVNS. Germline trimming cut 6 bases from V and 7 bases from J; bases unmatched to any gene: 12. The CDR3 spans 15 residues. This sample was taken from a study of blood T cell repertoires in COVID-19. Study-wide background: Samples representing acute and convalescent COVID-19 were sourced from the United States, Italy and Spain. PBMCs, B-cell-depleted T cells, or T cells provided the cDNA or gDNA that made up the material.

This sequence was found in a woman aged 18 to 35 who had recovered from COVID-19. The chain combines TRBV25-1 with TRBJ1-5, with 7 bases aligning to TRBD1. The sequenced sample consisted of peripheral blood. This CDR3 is CASSPDGGGRQPQHF. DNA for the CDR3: TGTGCCAGCAGCCCGGATGGAGGGGGCAGGCAGCCCCAGCATTTT.